A selection of T cell receptor beta chains follows, all from one sample in a study of blood T cell repertoires in COVID-19. Sequencing used immunoSEQ multiplex PCR; TCRdb keeps in-frame clones, though not all of them. This sample has about 86,000 clones, with roughly 80% found just once. The specimen sequenced was peripheral blood. All receptors derive from a man aged 45-65 years with acute or convalescent COVID-19. The CDR3 runs from the conserved cysteine through the conserved F or W. The D gene is left open where the match is weak. Rows may omit the clone size; those that give it use once, few, many or a size class.

V,D,size,J,DNA,CDR3
TRBV7-2,TRBD1,once,TRBJ1-6,TGTGCCAGCAGCCAACGTCAGACAGGGTCGAATAATTCACCCCTCCACTTT,CASSQRQTGSNNSPLHF
TRBV5-5,-,-,TRBJ2-3,TGTGCCAGCAGCTTCTCAGGGGCAGATACGCAGTATTTT,CASSFSGADTQYF
TRBV29-1,TRBD1,once,TRBJ2-5,TGCAGCGTTGAATACACTGGAACTGACAGGGGCCTACAAGAGACCCAGTACTTC,CSVEYTGTDRGLQETQYF
TRBV7-9,TRBD1,-,TRBJ2-5,TGTGCCAGCAACCAACAGGGGAAAGAGACCCAGTACTTC,CASNQQGKETQYF
TRBV7-6,TRBD1,-,TRBJ2-3,TGTGCCAGCAGCTTAGCTACAGGGGGCACAGATACGCAGTATTTT,CASSLATGGTDTQYF
TRBV21-1,-,-,TRBJ1-2,TGTGCCAGCAGCAAAGAGACAGGGGGGGACTATGGCTACACCTTC,CASSKETGGDYGYTF
TRBV3-1/TRBV3-2,-,-,TRBJ2-5,TGTGCCAGCAGCCAAGTCTCAGCGGGCGGTGAGACCCAGTACTTC,CASSQVSAGGETQYF
TRBV6-2/TRBV6-3,-,-,TRBJ2-5,TGTGCCAGCAGTTCACAGAGACAAGAGACCCAGTACTTC,CASSSQRQETQYF
TRBV10-2,TRBD2,-,TRBJ2-1,TGCGCCAGCCGGACTAGCGGGGGGGCCAGCAATGAGCAGTTCTTC,CASRTSGGASNEQFF
TRBV29-1,-,once,TRBJ2-1,TGCAGCGTTGGCGGGGGCGATGAGCAGTTCTTC,CSVGGGDEQFF
TRBV28,-,-,TRBJ1-5,TGTGCCAGCAGCACCGGCGGGGTTCAGCCCCAGCATTTT,CASSTGGVQPQHF
TRBV11-2,-,-,TRBJ1-1,TGTGCCAGCAGCTTATTCGGGATTCGGAACACTGAAGCTTTCTTT,CASSLFGIRNTEAFF
TRBV18,-,-,TRBJ2-5,TGTGCCAGCTCATCCACAGGGACCCAAGAGACCCAGTACTTC,CASSSTGTQETQYF
TRBV7-2,-,-,TRBJ1-1,TGTGCCAGCAGCTTATGGGGGGGGGACCCCTCCGCTGAAGCTTTCTTT,CASSLWGGDPSAEAFF
TRBV12-3/TRBV12-4,-,-,TRBJ1-2,TGTGCCAGCAGTTCGGGAGTGCTGATGGGCTACACCTTC,CASSSGVLMGYTF
TRBV5-1,TRBD2,-,TRBJ2-2,TGCGCCAGCAGCTTGGCTAGCGGGGGGAAAAACACCGGGGAGCTGTTTTTT,CASSLASGGKNTGELFF
TRBV23-1,TRBD2,-,TRBJ2-3,TGCGCCAGCAGTCAATCTGCTCTAGCGGGAGGGCCCGGGATGAGTACGCAGTATTTT,CASSQSALAGGPGMSTQYF
TRBV5-8,-,few,TRBJ1-1,TGTGCCAGCAGCTTTCCGGTTTGGAACACTGAAGCTTTCTTT,CASSFPVWNTEAFF
TRBV6-5,-,-,TRBJ1-2,TGTGCCAGCAGGGGACTGCCCACTGAGGGCTATGGCTACACCTTC,CASRGLPTEGYGYTF
TRBV30,TRBD1,-,TRBJ1-1,TGTGCCTGGAGTGGACAGGGTTACATGAACACTGAAGCTTTCTTT,CAWSGQGYMNTEAFF
TRBV24-1,TRBD1,-,TRBJ1-1,TGTGCCACAGATCAGGGGGCGGACACTGAAGCTTTCTTT,CATDQGADTEAFF
TRBV4-3,TRBD2,few,TRBJ2-7,TGCGCCAGCAGCCAGACGGGACTAGCGGGATACGAGCAGTACTTC,CASSQTGLAGYEQYF
TRBV27,TRBD1,-,TRBJ1-4,TGTGCCAGCGGCCCGAGACAGGGAAGGAGCACTGAAAAACTGTTTTTT,CASGPRQGRSTEKLFF
TRBV4-3,-,-,TRBJ1-1,TGCGCCAGCAGCCAAGATCATCAGAACACTGAAGCTTTCTTT,CASSQDHQNTEAFF
TRBV4-3,TRBD2,once,TRBJ2-2,TGCGCCAGCAGCCAAACCATCTACGGGGGGTTGAACACCGGGGAGCTGTTTTTT,CASSQTIYGGLNTGELFF
TRBV23-1,TRBD1,-,TRBJ1-1,TGCGCCAGCAGTCAATCGGACACGAAAAGACAGGGGGAGGGGAGCACTGAAGCTTTCTTT,CASSQSDTKRQGEGSTEAFF
TRBV5-6,-,-,TRBJ1-1,TGTGCCAGCAGCTTGGGAGGGACACCCAACACTGAAGCTTTCTTT,CASSLGGTPNTEAFF
TRBV6-2/TRBV6-3,TRBD2,-,TRBJ2-3,TGTGCCAGCAGTTATGGGCGGGAGGGGACAGATACGCAGTATTTT,CASSYGREGTDTQYF
TRBV18,-,-,TRBJ1-1,TGTGCCAGCTCGCAGGGGACTGAAGCTTTCTTT,CASSQGTEAFF
TRBV28,TRBD1,many,TRBJ1-4,TGTGCCAGCAGTTTCCGGGACAGGGAAAATGAAAAACTGTTTTTT,CASSFRDRENEKLFF
TRBV5-6,TRBD2,once,TRBJ2-3,TGTGCCAGCAGCTCTAGCGGGGGGGCGTGGGATACGCAGTATTTT,CASSSSGGAWDTQYF
TRBV7-3,TRBD2,-,TRBJ2-2,TGTGCCAGCAGCCAGGGTGGACTAGCGGGAACGAACACCGGGGAGCTGTTTTTT,CASSQGGLAGTNTGELFF
TRBV7-3,TRBD2,-,TRBJ2-5,TGTGCCAGCAGCTACTTAGCGGGAGCCCAAGAGACCCAGTACTTC,CASSYLAGAQETQYF
TRBV27,-,-,TRBJ2-1,TGTGCCAGTTGGAGGGGCCCGGAGCAGTTCTTC,CASWRGPEQFF
TRBV7-6,-,-,TRBJ2-3,TGTGCCAGCAGCTTAAACCCCCCTCCGGCAGATACGCAGTATTTT,CASSLNPPPADTQYF
TRBV18,-,-,TRBJ1-3,TGTGCCAGCTCACCGCGAGCGAAAGGGGAACTAACTGGAAACACCATATATTTT,CASSPRAKGELTGNTIYF
TRBV7-2,TRBD1,-,TRBJ2-7,TGTGCCAGCAGCGACCCAGGGGGATTCTACGAGCAGTACTTC,CASSDPGGFYEQYF
TRBV9,-,few,TRBJ1-2,TGTGCCAGCAGCCCCCAAACGGCGGGACGCCTCTATGGCTACACCTTC,CASSPQTAGRLYGYTF
TRBV6-5,-,-,TRBJ1-4,TGTGCCAGCAGTTACTCGACGGTTAGGGTCCCTGGAGGACTGTTTTTT,CASSYSTVRVPGGLFF
TRBV2,TRBD2,-,TRBJ2-1,TGTGCCAGCATGGGACTAGCGGGACACAATGAGCAGTTCTTC,CASMGLAGHNEQFF
TRBV9,-,-,TRBJ2-7,TGTGCCAGCAGCGTAGATACGGGGATGTCGCTCGAGCAGTACTTC,CASSVDTGMSLEQYF
TRBV29-1,TRBD2,-,TRBJ2-1,TGCAGCGTTGTTGGACTAGCGGACTACAATGAGCAGTTCTTC,CSVVGLADYNEQFF
TRBV7-2,-,once,TRBJ2-3,TGTGCCAGCAGCTTGTACGGGAGAAACACAGATACGCAGTATTTT,CASSLYGRNTDTQYF
TRBV7-9,-,-,TRBJ2-4,TGTGCCAGCGAGGACTGGTCTGGGGTACCAGCCAAAAACATTCAGTACTTC,CASEDWSGVPAKNIQYF
TRBV7-7,TRBD2,few,TRBJ2-7,TGTGCCAGCAGCCCCGGGGGGGCGAAGGACGAGCAGTACTTC,CASSPGGAKDEQYF
TRBV7-2,-,-,TRBJ2-5,TGTGCCAGCAGCTTAGCCTCTCCTAGCCAAGAGACCCAGTACTTC,CASSLASPSQETQYF
TRBV10-3,-,-,TRBJ1-1,TGTGCCATCAGTGGGTCGACAGGCTCAGGTTCGGCTTTCTTT,CAISGSTGSGSAFF
TRBV5-5,-,-,TRBJ2-3,TGTGCCAGCGGCTTGGCTGGCACAGATACGCAGTATTTT,CASGLAGTDTQYF
TRBV6-5,TRBD2,-,TRBJ2-1,TGTGCCAGCAGTTACACGGGGGGGCCCCCCAATGAGCAGTTCTTC,CASSYTGGPPNEQFF
TRBV4-1,-,-,TRBJ2-3,TGCGCCAGCAGCCAAGATCCCGGGGTTGGGGCAGATACGCAGTATTTT,CASSQDPGVGADTQYF
TRBV11-2,-,-,TRBJ1-2,TGTGCCAGCAGCTTAGAATCCATCGGCTACACCTTC,CASSLESIGYTF
TRBV2,-,-,TRBJ2-7,TGTGCCAGCAAGGGGGACGGAACCTACGAGCAGTACTTC,CASKGDGTYEQYF
TRBV5-1,-,-,TRBJ2-5,TGCGCCAGCAGCTCCACAGGGCCCCAAGAGACCCAGTACTTC,CASSSTGPQETQYF
TRBV5-1,-,once,TRBJ2-5,TGCGCCAGCAGCCCGCAACAGGGAGGGGAGACCCAGTACTTC,CASSPQQGGETQYF
TRBV28,TRBD2,-,TRBJ2-7,TGTGCCAGCAGTTTATCCGGGACTAGCGGGAGATACGAGCAGTACTTC,CASSLSGTSGRYEQYF
TRBV6-5,-,-,TRBJ2-7,TGTGCCAGCAGCGAGGACTTGCCCCCCTACGAGCAGTACTTC,CASSEDLPPYEQYF
TRBV29-1,-,-,TRBJ1-1,TGCAGCGTTGAAAGATCGGAGGGAACTGAAGCTTTCTTT,CSVERSEGTEAFF